Listed here are 20 T cell receptor beta chains from one sample, sequenced in a study of blood T cell repertoires in COVID-19. The repertoire was sequenced with immunoSEQ multiplex PCR; TCRdb's copy has only in-frame clones and lacks some. The sample records under 150,000 clones, approximately 80% being singletons. Sequencing used peripheral blood. Source of these receptors: a man aged 70-80 years with acute or convalescent COVID-19.

The chain combines TRBV5-1 with TRBJ1-2, with D perhaps matching TRBD1 (5 bases). V shed 3 bases and J shed 7 bases, with 7 bases lying between them. CDR1 is SGHRS and CDR2 is YFSETQ in the germline V gene. The CDR3 totals 11 residues. The CDR3 here is CASSSGSGYTF. In nucleotides, the CDR3 is TGCGCCAGCAGCTCAGGGTCTGGCTACACCTTC. Drawing the rest from reference TRBV5-1 and TRBJ1-2, the complete variable domain is KAGVTQTPRYLIKTRGQQVTLSCSPISGHRSVSWYQQTPGQGLQFLFEYFSETQRNKGNFPGRFSGRQFSNSRSEMNVSTLELGDSALYLCASSSGSGYTFGSGTRLTVV.

The rearrangement joins TRBV3-1 (or the pseudogene TRBV3-2) to TRBJ2-5, with TRBD2 matching over 7 bases. This CDR3 spans 15 amino acids. The V segment lost 7 bases and the J segment 5 bases; nucleotides outside the gene matches: 13. Germline CDR1 and CDR2: LGHDT and YNNKEL (reference sequence). The CDR3 sequence is CASNPEGGLGETQYF. The CDR3 DNA sequence: TGTGCCAGCAACCCCGAGGGAGGGTTAGGGGAGACCCAGTACTTC.

As for this clone: At the DNA level, this CDR3 is encoded by other sequences in the same sample as well. The chain carries TRBV18 and TRBJ1-2; weak D call: TRBD1 (5 bases). V lost 0 bases, J lost 2 bases, and 13 bases lay in between. Germline V gene data show CDR1 as KGHSH and CDR2 as LQKENI. The CDR3 runs to 16 residues. CDR3 nucleotide sequence: TGTGCCAGCTCACCACCGTCCCTAGGGGCGAACTATGGCTACACCTTC. It yields the protein CASSPPSLGANYGYTF.

The CDR3 bases are TGTGCCAGCAGCTTCTCTACCGGAACTAATGAAAAACTGTTTTTT. Translated: CASSFSTGTNEKLFF. The gene calls are TRBV5-4 and TRBJ1-4; D unresolved. This CDR3 region has 15 residues. V was clipped by 2 bases and J by 1 base, with 9 bases between them. Per germline, CDR1 SGHNT and CDR2 YYREEE (reference sequence).

The V call is TRBV27, the J call TRBJ2-2; TRBD2 is a possible D gene (6 bases). Germline lookup yields CDR1 MNHEY and CDR2 SMNVEV (reference sequence). CDR3 length: 13 residues. For the CDR3, the DNA is TGTGTCTCGGGACTTGCTTACACCGGGGAGCTGTTTTTT. Residues: CVSGLAYTGELFF.

V usage is TRBV28 and J usage is TRBJ1-1; a weak D match, TRBD1 (6 bases). V dropped 10 bases and J dropped 4 bases, with 22 bases sitting between them. The CDR3 spans 15 residues. Germline-derived CDR1 and CDR2 are MDHEN and SYDVKM. The CDR3 DNA follows: TGTGCCATCGCAGGGGCCTCTTCCGGGCTCACTGAAGCTTTCTTT. Amino acids: CAIAGASSGLTEAFF.

This clone was picked up one time. The chain couples TRBV7-8 to TRBJ1-2; 7 nucleotides align to TRBD1. The V and J ends lost 4 bases and 6 bases, in that order; junction bases with no gene match: 14. This CDR3 region has 16 residues. CDR1 and CDR2 from the germline V gene are SGHVS and FQNEAQ. As DNA, the CDR3 is TGTGCCAGCAGCTCCCTCCGGACAGGAGTGGTCCATGGCTACACCTTC. Protein product: CASSSLRTGVVHGYTF.

This chain uses TRBV27 with TRBJ1-5; D is unclear. The germline gives CDR1 MNHEY, CDR2 SMNVEV (reference sequence). V was shortened by 1 base and J by 6 bases, with 10 bases between the two germline ends. The CDR3 has 14 amino acids. The CDR3 DNA follows: TGTGCCAGCAGTTTATATCCCCTTGTTCAGCCCCAGCATTTT. Its translation is CASSLYPLVQPQHF.

This clone was counted between two and nine times. The chain combines TRBV28 with TRBJ1-3; D perhaps matches TRBD1 (5 bases). In germline, CDR1 is MDHEN, CDR2 SYDVKM. The CDR3 loop spans 15 amino acids. V was shortened by 3 bases and J by 0 bases, with 9 bases between the two germline ends. The DNA for the CDR3 is TGTGCCAGCAGTTTGGGGCAAGACTCTGGAAACACCATATATTTT. This encodes CASSLGQDSGNTIYF. The full variable domain, with the rest looked up from reference TRBV28 and TRBJ1-3, is DVKVTQSSRYLVKRTGEKVFLECVQDMDHENMFWYRQDPGLGLRLIYFSYDVKMKEKGDIPEGYSVSREKKERFSLILESASTNQTSMYLCASSLGQDSGNTIYFGEGSWLTVV.

This rearrangement joins TRBV6-5 to TRBJ2-5, with a possible D match to TRBD2 (5 bases). CDR1 is MNHEY and CDR2 is SVGAGI in the germline V gene. The CDR3 is 14 amino acids. The V and J ends lost 5 bases and 5 bases respectively, with 15 bases between them. CDR3 coding DNA: TGTGCCAGCAGTACTGTTAGCGAGAGGGAGACCCAGTACTTC. It codes for CASSTVSERETQYF.

This chain's CDR3 is CASSLAVGPLRGELFF. The CDR3 bases are TGTGCCAGCAGCTTAGCGGTTGGTCCGCTGCGGGGGGAGCTGTTTTTT. The chain joins TRBV7-9 to TRBJ2-2, with D unclear. V lost 0 bases to trimming and J lost 8 bases, with 16 bases between them. The CDR3 loop spans 16 amino acids. The germline V gene has CDR1 SEHNR and CDR2 FQNEAQ (reference sequence). The variable domain in full, completed from reference TRBV7-9 and TRBJ2-2, reads DTGVSQNPRHKITKRGQNVTFRCDPISEHNRLYWYRQTLGQGPEFLTYFQNEAQLEKSRLLSDRFSAERPKGSFSTLEIQRTEQGDSAMYLCASSLAVGPLRGELFFGEGSRLTVL.

This clone appeared a few times. V and J are TRBV2 and TRBJ1-4, with TRBD1 as a possible D gene (5 bases). Trimming cost V 8 bases and J 7 bases, with 14 bases left between them. The CDR3 is 13 residues long. Looked up from germline, CDR1 is SNHLY and CDR2 is FYNNEI. The CDR3 region is CASCGGFGEKLFF. CDR3 DNA: TGTGCCAGCTGCGGGGGGTTTGGTGAAAAACTGTTTTTT.

The chain combines TRBV2 with TRBJ1-1; 7 bases line up with TRBD1. CDR1 is SNHLY, CDR2 FYNNEI, per germline. The junction had 6 bases not matched to a gene; V was cut back by 7 bases and J by 1 base. The CDR3 has 14 residues. The CDR3 is CASNRQGRNTEAFF. The CDR3 nucleotides read TGTGCCAGCAATCGACAGGGTAGGAACACTGAAGCTTTCTTT. The variable domain in full, with the rest retrieved from reference TRBV2 and TRBJ1-1, is EPEVTQTPSHQVTQMGQEVILRCVPISNHLYFYWYRQILGQKVEFLVSFYNNEISEKSEIFDDQFSVERPDGSNFTLKIRSTKLEDSAMYFCASNRQGRNTEAFFGQGTRLTVV.

The chain joins TRBV5-1 to TRBJ2-2; tentative D call: TRBD1 (6 bases). Germline V CDR1 and CDR2: SGHRS, YFSETQ. The V gene lost 0 bases and the J gene lost 3 bases, with 9 bases spanning the gap. CDR3 length: 15 residues. In nucleotides, the CDR3 is TGCGCCAGCAGCTTGGACAGGGCGGACACCGGGGAGCTGTTTTTT. Protein sequence: CASSLDRADTGELFF.

The chain couples TRBV12-5 to TRBJ1-5; 7 bases are shared with TRBD1. Germline CDR1 and CDR2: LGHNT and FRNRAP. The CDR3 has 21 amino acids. J gave up 0 bases and V 6 bases, and 23 bases lay outside the gene matches. The CDR3, as DNA: TGTGCTAGTGGGAGATTTATCTCCCTACTTCAGGGGGAATTTAGCAATCAGCCCCAGCATTTT. This gives the protein CASGRFISLLQGEFSNQPQHF.

This clone was observed a single time. V and J are TRBV18 and TRBJ1-1; TRBD1 matches 8 bases. CDR1 is KGHSH, CDR2 LQKENI, per germline. This CDR3 has 16 amino acids. Unmatched junction bases numbered 11, after V lost 3 bases and J lost 5 bases. The CDR3 loop is CASSPVTGGKGTEAFF. The CDR3, as DNA: TGTGCCAGCTCACCGGTAACAGGGGGAAAGGGTACTGAAGCTTTCTTT.

This clone has a single count. The chain uses TRBV12-3 or TRBV12-4 and TRBJ1-5, with TRBD1 identical over 9 bases. This CDR3 is 13 amino acids long. V was pared by 5 bases and J by 7 bases, with 3 bases of the junction left unmatched. CDR3 loop: CASSGTGNQPQHF. The CDR3 DNA is TGTGCCAGCAGTGGGACAGGGAACCAGCCCCAGCATTTT.

The chain links TRBV18 to TRBJ1-6; no clear D. The V gene's germline CDR1 is KGHSH and CDR2 LQKENI. The CDR3 is 17 residues long. V was clipped by 3 bases and J by 0 bases, with 12 bases between them. The CDR3 reads CASSPYSAGSYNSPLHF. The CDR3 nucleotides read TGTGCCAGCTCACCCTACTCCGCGGGCTCCTATAATTCACCCCTCCACTTT.

The chain couples TRBV11-2 to TRBJ2-2; 10 bases are a match to TRBD2. Trimming cost V 5 bases and J 9 bases; bases outside gene matches: 12. The germline gives CDR1 SGHAT, CDR2 FQNNGV. The CDR3 spans 16 residues. The CDR3 DNA follows: TGTGCCAGCAGCCTCGGGCCTCTAGCGGGGGTCCGGGAGCTGTTTTTT. Amino acids: CASSLGPLAGVRELFF.

Turning to this clone: At one boundary the junction diverges from the germline segment, which might be a read error. This chain uses TRBV7-7 with TRBJ2-3, with TRBD1 matching over 8 bases. This CDR3 spans 15 amino acids. Germline CDR1 and CDR2: SSHAT and FNYEAQ (reference sequence). The CDR3: CASSPTGDRTDTQYF. The CDR3 bases are TGTGCTAGCAGCCCGACAGGGGATCGGACAGATACGCAGTATTTT.